The source of this TCR beta chain is a study of blood T cell repertoires in COVID-19. Looking at the study overall: T cells, B-cell-depleted T cells, or PBMCs provided the cDNA or gDNA that served as material.

J gave up 7 bases and V 4 bases, and 12 bases lay outside the gene matches. Germline V gene lookup returns CDR1 LGHDT and CDR2 YNNKEL (reference sequence). The CDR3 loop spans 16 amino acids. This clone was seen more than once but under ten times. In the source study's methods: Researchers report that nucleated cell counts were estimated from reference gene primer amplification. Profiled with immunoSEQ multiplex PCR; TCRdb holds only in-frame clones, not every one. V and J calls and clone size are as listed in that table; D and trimming were resolved from the DNA. The sample records almost 95,000 clones, more than 65% being singletons.

The rearrangement joins TRBV3-1 (or the pseudogene TRBV3-2) to TRBJ2-7, with TRBD2 matching 11 bases. This clonotype originated in a man in his sixties with acute or convalescent COVID-19. The sample was peripheral blood. Here the CDR3 DNA reads TGTGCCAGCAGCCCAGTACTAGCGGGGGCGCACAGGGAGCAGTACTTC. It encodes CASSPVLAGAHREQYF.